This T cell receptor beta chain was recorded in a study of shared clonotypes between healthy human individuals. Findings and limits, study-wide: Represented genetic and exposure-history diversity was restricted by having few donors.

Each sample came from a Caucasian adult donor living in Nashville, Tennessee. A remark on this clone: Its antigen is undetermined.

Unsorted PBMC DNA was run through sequencing on ten immunoSEQ deep assay plates. In the original workflow: Junction-only sequences without quality scores came from ImmunoSEQ, so filtering differed. Data came from immunoSEQ multiplex PCR; TCRdb stores just in-frame clones and leaves some out. V and J calls plus clone size are reproduced from that table; the DNA served to infer D and trimming. Of about 470,000 clones in the sample, roughly 77% were seen once. The germline V gene encodes CDR1 LNHDA and CDR2 SQIVND (reference sequence). V shed 6 bases and J 3 bases; nucleotides not matched to a gene: 1. The CDR3 is made up of 13 amino acids.

This receptor was obtained from a woman between 40 and 55 years old in good health. Some clones in this sample may be carry-over from other donors' samples. The sequenced sample was PBMCs. The chain uses TRBV19 and TRBJ2-1; TRBD2 aligns across 8 bases. For the CDR3, the DNA is TGTGCCAGTAGGGGGACTAGCTACAATGAGCAGTTCTTC. As protein: CASRGTSYNEQFF.